The text below deals with one T cell receptor beta chain. Its specificity is not known. The data derive from a study of Graves' ophthalmopathy and Graves' hyperthyroidism. Overall study context: Before any treatment was given, at initial diagnosis, peripheral blood was collected.

Amplification from RNA transcripts yielded the TCR beta CDR3 regions. The first round was an RT-PCR with HTBI primers, and the second round was a multiplex PCR. TCRdb ran MiXCR on the multiplex PCR reads and lists one entry per CDR3 protein. Found here are around 400,000 distinct CDR3 sequences, 21% of them singletons; the top ten hold around 3.1%. Hyperthyroidism was considered stable when no ophthalmopathy appeared within 18 months of follow-up. Study-wide points: At just under 71% sensitivity and 72.22% specificity, the model predicted progression of the ophthalmopathy. In blood appeared most of the expanded thyroid clonotypes whose frequency exceeded 0.001.

This clonotype originated in a young woman with stable Graves' hyperthyroidism. The specimen was peripheral blood.

The CDR3 DNA sequence: TGTGCCAGTGACCAGGGGGGTACTGAAGCTTTCTTT. It specifies CASDQGGTEAFF. V is TRBV28 and J is TRBJ1-1, with 7 bases aligning to TRBD1. Per the germline V gene, CDR1 is MDHEN and CDR2 is SYDVKM. This CDR3 comprises 12 residues. V dropped 9 bases and J dropped 5; count of bases not matched to a gene: 6. The complete variable domain, with remaining parts taken from reference TRBV28 and TRBJ1-1, reads DVKVTQSSRYLVKRTGEKVFLECVQDMDHENMFWYRQDPGLGLRLIYFSYDVKMKEKGDIPEGYSVSREKKERFSLILESASTNQTSMYLCASDQGGTEAFFGQGTRLTVV.